This T cell receptor (beta chain) stems from a study of PD-1 blockade in mismatch repair-deficient tumors. At the level of the study: Enrolled 2013-2016, patients had progressing, pretreated mismatch repair-deficient cancers of around 12 types.

Sequenced by immunoSEQ multiplex PCR; TCRdb stores in-frame clones only, minus some. The table lists roughly 110,000 clones, around three quarters of them singletons. V lost 7 bases to trimming and J lost 0 bases, with 12 bases between them. The CDR3 totals 14 residues. Germline CDR1 MNHNS, CDR2 SASEGT. The source is an adult with mismatch repair-deficient cancer. Specimen: peripheral blood, collected 60 weeks after starting pembrolizumab. V and J are TRBV6-1 and TRBJ1-1, with D possibly being TRBD1 (5 bases). The CDR3 DNA is TGTGCCAGCATGGAATGGGGCATGAACACTGAAGCTTTCTTT. Translation gives CASMEWGMNTEAFF.